The 28 T cell receptor beta chains in this list originate from one sample, sequenced in a study of spatial heterogeneity in lung cancer (dated by TCRdb to the late 2010s). The library was prepared using 5' RACE. This sample was sequenced with a NextSeq 500. TCRdb passed the public sequencing reads through fastp at Q25 and MiXCR, retaining productive beta sequences. Here each entry gathers all rows of one CDR3 protein and keeps the most common genes and DNA. This sample is represented by roughly 17,000 distinct CDR3 sequences; more than 8.5% of them were singletons. 30% to 45% of the sample is held by the ten biggest clonotypes. The label giving this sample's time point can be read as: blood at routine non-recurrence follow-up after resection. The sample here was PBMCs, taken at follow-up. These receptors were obtained from a female donor with early-stage non-small cell lung cancer.

This clonotype showed up many times. V is TRBV13 and J is TRBJ2-7, with TRBD2 matching 10 bases. After removal of 5 bases from V and 3 bases from J, the junction contained 4 bases not matched to a gene. The CDR3 is 14 residues long. Germline CDR1 is PRHDT and CDR2 is FYEKMQ (reference sequence). CDR3 amino acids: CASSLASGGYEQYF. CDR3 sequence (DNA): TGTGCCAGCAGCCTGGCTAGCGGGGGCTACGAGCAGTACTTC.

This clonotype was recorded at least ten times. The chain employs TRBV5-1 and TRBJ2-5; D gene ambiguous. This CDR3 has 12 residues. From germline, CDR1 is SGHRS and CDR2 YFSETQ. V lost 1 base and J lost 5, with 6 bases in between. As DNA, the CDR3 is TGCGCCAGCAGCTTGATGGAGGAGACCCAGTACTTC. Translation gives CASSLMEETQYF.

This clonotype was detected many times. This chain joins TRBV5-1 and TRBJ2-5, with D unclear. Germline assignment: CDR1 SGHRS and CDR2 YFSETQ. V shed 0 bases and J shed 7 bases, with 7 bases lying between them. The CDR3 runs to 12 residues. The CDR3 DNA reads TGCGCCAGCAGCTTGGAACGGCGGACCCAGTACTTC. It is translated as CASSLERRTQYF.

This clonotype was recorded many times. The chain couples TRBV7-9 to TRBJ2-3; D call uncertain. V lost 1 base and J lost 2, with 7 bases in between. Germline V gene data show CDR1 as SEHNR and CDR2 as FQNEAQ (reference sequence). The CDR3 extends over 14 amino acids. CDR3 sequence (DNA): TGTGCCAGCAGCTTAGGTCCCTACACAGATACGCAGTATTTT. It codes for CASSLGPYTDTQYF.

Many counts were recorded for this clonotype. The chain has TRBV5-1 and TRBJ2-3, with TRBD2 identical over 11 bases. The CDR3 is 16 residues long. The J segment lost 0 bases and the V segment lost 4 bases, leaving 4 bases of the junction unmatched. Germline CDR1 and CDR2: SGHRS and YFSETQ. The CDR3 DNA is TGCGCCAGCAGCCTGGGACTAGCGGCTAGCACAGATACGCAGTATTTT. This sequence encodes CASSLGLAASTDTQYF.

This clonotype has ten or more counts. This chain uses TRBV6-5 with TRBJ2-7; D call uncertain. V lost 2 bases and J lost 4, with 15 bases in between. The CDR3 is 15 residues long. Germline CDR1 is MNHEY and CDR2 is SVGAGI. The CDR3 here is CASSYDPGPAYEQYF. CDR3 DNA: TGTGCCAGCAGTTACGACCCGGGTCCCGCTTACGAGCAGTACTTC.

The chain combines TRBV28 with TRBJ1-2; 7 bases fit TRBD1. The CDR3 loop spans 15 amino acids. Germline assignment: CDR1 MDHEN and CDR2 SYDVKM. J was trimmed by 5 bases and V by 4 bases; bases with no gene match: 10. In DNA form, the CDR3 reads TGTGCCAGCAGTTCGTGGGACAGTGCACTTTATGGCTACACCTTC. Its protein is CASSSWDSALYGYTF.

Turning to this clonotype: A much larger clone lies one base from this, so it may be a read error. The chain employs TRBV7-6 and TRBJ1-4, with 8 bases fitting TRBD1. This CDR3 spans 19 amino acids. CDR1 SGHVS and CDR2 FNYEAQ come from the germline V gene. The DNA for the CDR3 is TGTGCCAGCAGCTTAGCCCAGTGGCGACGGACAGGGCCGGAAGAAAAACTGATTTTT. Amino acids: CASSLAQWRRTGPEEKLIF.

This clonotype has a count of ten or more. This chain joins TRBV6-6 and TRBJ1-1, with 7 nucleotides matching TRBD1. V trimming: 6 bases; J trimming: 3 bases; junction bases outside the gene matches: 4. This CDR3 comprises 13 residues. Germline V gene sequence: CDR1 MNHNY, CDR2 SVGAGI (reference sequence). CDR3 coding DNA: TGTGCCAGCAGGTGGGACAGAGACACTGAAGCTTTCTTT. Its protein is CASRWDRDTEAFF.

This clonotype was detected ten times or more. The gene calls are TRBV6-6 and TRBJ1-1; D ambiguous. Trimming took off 2 bases at V and 1 base at J, with 11 bases between the two ends. Germline CDR1 reads MNHNY; CDR2 reads SVGAGI (reference sequence). This CDR3 is 15 amino acids long. The CDR3 coding sequence is TGTGCCAGCAGTTACGGGAACTGGAGGAACACTGAAGCTTTCTTT. Encoded protein: CASSYGNWRNTEAFF.

This clonotype has a count of ten or more. The chain is built from TRBV20-1 and TRBJ2-2; the D gene could be TRBD1 or TRBD2 (5 bases each). The CDR3 runs 16 residues. Germline V gene lookup returns CDR1 DFQATT and CDR2 SNEGSKA (reference sequence). The ends were cut back, 3 bases at V and 0 bases at J, with 14 bases in the middle. The CDR3 spells CSARGPKHTNTGELFF. CDR3 DNA: TGCAGTGCTAGGGGACCGAAACACACGAACACCGGGGAGCTGTTTTTT.

This clonotype turned up a few times. The chain has TRBV12-3 or TRBV12-4 and TRBJ2-7; D is undetermined. CDR3 length: 18 amino acids. V was clipped by 4 bases and J by 2 bases, with 24 bases between them. The CDR3 bases are TGTGCCAGCAGTTCATCCTTACAAGGGCCTCGGGCTACCTACGAGCAGTACTTC. It encodes CASSSSLQGPRATYEQYF.

This clonotype was counted a few times. V usage is TRBV12-3 or TRBV12-4 and J usage is TRBJ2-4, with D possibly matching TRBD2 (6 bases). This CDR3 contains 15 residues. Trimming pared 6 bases from V and 5 bases from J, leaving 17 bases between. CDR3 DNA sequence: TGTGCCAGCAGCCGCTGGGGGGAAGGGGAAAACATTCAGTACTTC. This codes for CASSRWGEGENIQYF.

In this sample, this clonotype turned up a few times. This chain connects TRBV28 to TRBJ1-5; TRBD1 agrees at 7 bases. Germline V gene lookup returns CDR1 MDHEN and CDR2 SYDVKM. The ends lost 6 bases at V and 3 bases at J; junction bases unmatched: 11. This CDR3 is built from 16 residues. CDR3 in DNA: TGTGCCAGCAGGCGGACGGGACAGAGGTCCAATCAGCCCCAGCATTTT. Its translation: CASRRTGQRSNQPQHF.

The rearrangement joins TRBV24-1 to TRBJ2-7, with a weak D call TRBD1 (5 bases). Trimming stripped 4 bases from V and 2 bases from J, with 8 bases between. The CDR3 loop spans 13 amino acids. Germline V gene lookup returns CDR1 KGHDR and CDR2 SFDVKD. The CDR3 sequence: CATSDDSTYEQYF. CDR3 sequence (DNA): TGTGCCACCAGTGACGACAGCACCTACGAGCAGTACTTC.

This clonotype was counted a few times. The chain uses TRBV11-1 and TRBJ2-1, with a possible D match to TRBD1 (6 bases). Per the germline V gene, CDR1 is SGHAT and CDR2 is FQDESV (reference sequence). Trimming took off 3 bases at V and 7 bases at J, with 13 bases between the two ends. The CDR3 length is 14 residues. Here the CDR3 DNA reads TGTGCCAGCAGCTTCTCCTTACAGGGAAATGAGCAGTTCTTC. Translation: CASSFSLQGNEQFF.

This clonotype was found a few times. The chain couples TRBV30 to TRBJ2-5; TRBD1 matches 8 bases. CDR3 length equals 16 residues. Per the germline V gene, CDR1 is GTSNPN and CDR2 is SVGIG (reference sequence). Trimming took 5 bases from V and 4 from J; bases not matched to a gene: 15. This CDR3 is CAWDRGGFRVAETQYF. As DNA, the CDR3 is TGTGCCTGGGACAGGGGAGGTTTCCGTGTTGCAGAGACCCAGTACTTC.

This clonotype was detected ten times or more. The gene calls are TRBV29-1 and TRBJ2-3; 7 bases line up with TRBD2. Germline assignment: CDR1 SQVTM and CDR2 ANQGSEA. The ends lost 4 bases at V and 4 bases at J; junction bases unmatched: 5. The CDR3 totals 13 residues. The CDR3 coding sequence is TGCAGCGTTGGTTATCGGGGGGCAGATACGCAGTATTTT. Encoded protein: CSVGYRGADTQYF.

This clonotype has ten or more counts. The V gene is TRBV7-3, the J gene TRBJ2-3, with a weak D call TRBD1 (6 bases). V was clipped by 4 bases and J by 4 bases, with 15 bases between them. The V gene's germline CDR1 is SGHTA and CDR2 FQGTGA. The CDR3 has 15 residues. CDR3 loop: CASSSQTGWADTQYF. CDR3 bases: TGTGCCAGCAGCTCGCAGACAGGTTGGGCAGATACGCAGTATTTT. Full variable domain (missing parts from reference TRBV7-3 and TRBJ2-3): GAGVSQTPSNKVTEKGKYVELRCDPISGHTALYWYRQSLGQGPEFLIYFQGTGAADDSGLPNDRFFAVRPEGSVSTLKIQRTERGDSAVYLCASSSQTGWADTQYFGPGTRLTVL.

The V gene is TRBV19, the J gene TRBJ2-5; 8 nucleotides match TRBD1. The CDR3 contains 13 residues. In germline, CDR1 is LNHDA, CDR2 SQIVND (reference sequence). With V trimmed by 10 bases and J by 1 base, 5 bases remained unmatched. The CDR3 protein is CATSTGAQETQYF. The CDR3 region has the DNA TGTGCCACTTCGACAGGGGCCCAAGAGACCCAGTACTTC.

This clonotype was found many times. The rearrangement links TRBV5-1 to TRBJ2-2, with TRBD2 identical over 12 bases. J lost 2 bases, V lost 4 bases, and 6 bases had no gene match. CDR1 is SGHRS and CDR2 is YFSETQ in the germline V gene. The CDR3 extends over 17 amino acids. The CDR3 region is CASSRSSGGANTGELFF. CDR3 sequence (DNA): TGCGCCAGCAGCCGGTCTAGCGGGGGGGCCAACACCGGGGAGCTGTTTTTT.

Ten or more counts support this clonotype. The chain combines TRBV29-1 with TRBJ2-3; no clear D gene. V gave up 4 bases and J gave up 2 bases, with 19 bases separating them. This CDR3 has 16 residues. Per germline, CDR1 SQVTM and CDR2 ANQGSEA. CDR3 coding DNA: TGCAGCGTTGTGGCTCCCGGATCCGGGTACACAGATACGCAGTATTTT. This gives the protein CSVVAPGSGYTDTQYF.

This clonotype was observed many times. CDR3 amino acids: CSVELAAYPSTDTQYF. CDR3 sequence (DNA): TGCAGCGTTGAGCTAGCGGCCTACCCAAGCACAGATACGCAGTATTTT. This chain connects TRBV29-1 to TRBJ2-3; 7 bases align to TRBD2. This CDR3 is 16 amino acids long. V was clipped by 3 bases and J by 0 bases; unmatched bases: 9. The germline V gene encodes CDR1 SQVTM and CDR2 ANQGSEA.

This clonotype was observed many times. The gene calls are TRBV18 and TRBJ1-5; 7 bases match TRBD1. Trimming removed 5 bases from V and 7 bases from J; junction bases left unmatched: 11. The CDR3 contains 15 residues. CDR1 KGHSH and CDR2 LQKENI come from the germline V gene. DNA of the CDR3: TGTGCCAGCTCAGCCCGACAGGGATTGGGGCAGCCCCAGCATTTT. Its translation: CASSARQGLGQPQHF.

The genes are TRBV3-1 and TRBJ2-1, with 9 nucleotides matching TRBD2. V dropped 0 bases and J dropped 9; count of bases not matched to a gene: 12. Germline V CDR1 and CDR2: LGHDT, YNNKEL (reference sequence). The CDR3 covers 17 residues. DNA of the CDR3: TGTGCCAGCAGCCAAGATGGACCCCTAGCGGGGAGGGGTGAGCAGTTCTTC. It codes for CASSQDGPLAGRGEQFF.

This clonotype has ten or more counts. The V gene is TRBV5-4, the J gene TRBJ1-1; no clear D. V shed 0 bases and J shed 8 bases, with 5 bases lying between them. The CDR3 is 11 amino acids. CDR1 and CDR2 (germline): SGHNT, YYREEE (reference sequence). The CDR3 nucleotides are TGTGCCAGCAGCTTGGAGGAGGAAGCTTTCTTT. It is translated as CASSLEEEAFF.

This clonotype was detected ten times or more. V gene TRBV28 combines with J gene TRBJ2-3, with 7 bases fitting TRBD1. V trimming: 4 bases; J trimming: 2 bases; junction bases outside the gene matches: 21. This CDR3 region has 20 residues. Germline assignment: CDR1 MDHEN and CDR2 SYDVKM. CDR3 nucleotide sequence: TGTGCCAGCAGTTGGCCCAACCCCCGGGACAGTTTTATACTCACAGATACGCAGTATTTT. This gives the protein CASSWPNPRDSFILTDTQYF.

Many counts were recorded for this clonotype. This chain connects TRBV6-5 to TRBJ2-7; TRBD2 matches at 7 bases. This CDR3 is 15 amino acids long. With 2 bases clipped from V and 3 bases from J, the junction kept 7 bases outside the gene matches. CDR1 and CDR2 from the germline V gene are MNHEY and SVGAGI. The CDR3 loop reads CASSYGDYDVYEQYF. The CDR3 nucleotides are TGTGCCAGCAGTTACGGGGACTATGATGTCTACGAGCAGTACTTC.